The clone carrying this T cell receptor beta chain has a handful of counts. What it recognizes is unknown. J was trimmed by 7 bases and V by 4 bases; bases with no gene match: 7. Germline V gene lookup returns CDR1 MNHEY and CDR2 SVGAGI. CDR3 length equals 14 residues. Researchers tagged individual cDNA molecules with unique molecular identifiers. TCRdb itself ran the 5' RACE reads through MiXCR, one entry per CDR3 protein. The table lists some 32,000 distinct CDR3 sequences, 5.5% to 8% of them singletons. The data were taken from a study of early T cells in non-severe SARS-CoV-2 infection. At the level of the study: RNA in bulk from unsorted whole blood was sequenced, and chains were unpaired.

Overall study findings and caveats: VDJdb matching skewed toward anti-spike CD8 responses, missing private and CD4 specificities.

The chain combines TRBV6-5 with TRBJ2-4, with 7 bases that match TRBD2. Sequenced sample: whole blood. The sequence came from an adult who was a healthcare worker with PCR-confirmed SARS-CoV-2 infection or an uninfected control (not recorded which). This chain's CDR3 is CASSSSREGNIQYF. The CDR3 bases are TGTGCCAGCAGTTCCTCGAGGGAGGGTAACATTCAGTACTTC.